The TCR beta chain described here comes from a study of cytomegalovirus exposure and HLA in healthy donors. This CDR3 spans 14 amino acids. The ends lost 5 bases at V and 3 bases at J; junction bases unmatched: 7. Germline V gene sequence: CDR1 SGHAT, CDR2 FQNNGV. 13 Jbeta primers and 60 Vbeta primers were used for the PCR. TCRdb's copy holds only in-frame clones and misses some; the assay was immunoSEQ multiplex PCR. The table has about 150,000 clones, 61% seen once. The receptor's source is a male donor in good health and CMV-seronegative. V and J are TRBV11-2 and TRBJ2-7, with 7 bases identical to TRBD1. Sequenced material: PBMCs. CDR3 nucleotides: TGTGCCAGCAGCAACCGACAGGGTATCTACGAGCAGTACTTC. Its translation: CASSNRQGIYEQYF. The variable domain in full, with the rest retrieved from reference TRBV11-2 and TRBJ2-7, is EAGVAQSPRYKIIEKRQSVAFWCNPISGHATLYWYQQILGQGPKLLIQFQNNGVVDDSQLPKDRFSAERLKGVDSTLKIQPAKLEDSAVYLCASSNRQGIYEQYFGPGTRLTVT.